A selection of T cell receptor beta chains follows, all from one sample in a study of cytomegalovirus exposure and HLA in healthy donors. Sequenced by immunoSEQ multiplex PCR; TCRdb stores in-frame clones only, minus some. The sample shows fewer than 250,000 clones, roughly 81% of them seen only once. Sequenced material: PBMCs. The receptors originated from a woman in her twenties or thirties in good health and CMV-seropositive. The CDR3 runs from the conserved cysteine through the conserved F or W. D genes are given only for firm matches. Only some rows state a clone size, as once, few, many or a class for expanded clones.

cdr3_length	v_call	clone_size	j_call	d_call	cdr3_aa	cdr3_nt
13	TRBV19	.	TRBJ1-1	.	CASSMGGGNEAFF	TGTGCCAGTAGTATGGGGGGGGGAAATGAAGCTTTCTTT
16	TRBV11-1	.	TRBJ2-3	.	CASSLGRGWGADTQYF	TGTGCCAGCAGCCTCGGACGGGGATGGGGTGCAGATACGCAGTATTTT
14	TRBV18	.	TRBJ1-4	.	CASSRDRGVSKLFF	TGTGCCAGCTCGCGGGACCGCGGCGTATCCAAACTGTTTTTT
11	TRBV20-1	.	TRBJ2-7	.	CSASGRDEQYF	TGCAGTGCTAGCGGGAGAGACGAGCAGTACTTC
17	TRBV5-1	.	TRBJ2-1	TRBD1	CASSLAGRDSFYNEQFF	TGCGCCAGCAGCTTGGCAGGAAGGGACAGTTTTTACAATGAGCAGTTCTTC
13	TRBV5-1	few	TRBJ1-1	TRBD1	CASSGGTGSEAFF	TGCGCCAGCAGCGGGGGGACAGGAAGTGAAGCTTTCTTT
13	TRBV28	.	TRBJ1-1	.	CASSLVQGPEAFF	TGTGCCAGCAGTTTGGTACAGGGTCCTGAAGCTTTCTTT
12	TRBV6-1	few	TRBJ2-2	.	CAVSGNTGELFF	TGTGCCGTTAGCGGTAACACCGGGGAGCTGTTTTTT
14	TRBV5-1	once	TRBJ1-4	.	CASSKDGANEKLFF	TGCGCCAGCAGCAAGGACGGGGCTAATGAAAAACTGTTTTTT
15	TRBV28	.	TRBJ1-5	TRBD1	CASIRDRNSNQPQHF	TGTGCCAGCATCAGGGACAGAAATAGCAATCAGCCCCAGCATTTT
15	TRBV4-1	.	TRBJ2-2	.	CASSAGTTNTGELFF	TGCGCCAGCAGCGCCGGGACAACGAACACCGGGGAGCTGTTTTTT
16	TRBV7-9	.	TRBJ2-3	.	CASSLSQNGGQDTQYF	TGTGCCAGCAGCTTATCACAGAACGGAGGCCAGGATACGCAGTATTTT
15	TRBV28	.	TRBJ2-7	TRBD2	CASSLREGFRYEQYF	TGTGCCAGCAGTTTACGGGAGGGGTTCCGTTACGAGCAGTACTTC
23	TRBV4-2	few	TRBJ2-7	TRBD2	CASSQEGTPHSRTSGRAWYEQYF	TGTGCCAGCAGCCAGGAGGGGACGCCACATTCAAGGACTAGCGGGAGGGCCTGGTACGAGCAGTACTTC
14	TRBV19	.	TRBJ1-1	.	CASSVTGPVTEAFF	TGTGCCAGTAGTGTAACAGGGCCGGTGACTGAAGCTTTCTTT
11	TRBV11-2	.	TRBJ2-7	TRBD1	CASSPGTGGNF	TGTGCCAGCAGCCCAGGGACAGGGGGAAACTTC
12	TRBV7-9	.	TRBJ2-7	.	CASSFRVDEQYF	TGTGCCAGCAGCTTCCGGGTAGATGAGCAGTACTTC
14	TRBV11-2	.	TRBJ2-5	.	CASSLVEGVETQYF	TGTGCCAGCAGCTTAGTGGAGGGAGTCGAGACCCAGTACTTC
14	TRBV6-6	few	TRBJ2-7	.	CASRDYRGAGEQYF	TGTGCCAGCAGGGATTACAGGGGCGCGGGAGAGCAGTACTTC
12	TRBV28	.	TRBJ2-7	.	CASSLGAPEQYF	TGTGCCAGCAGTCTGGGGGCGCCCGAGCAGTACTTC
18	TRBV7-7	once	TRBJ2-1	.	CASSSWEGGARSYNEQFF	TGTGCCAGCAGCTCGTGGGAAGGAGGGGCGCGCTCCTACAATGAGCAGTTCTTC
15	TRBV2	few	TRBJ2-7	.	CASSQEDGSSYEQYF	TGTGCCAGCAGCCAAGAGGACGGGAGCTCCTACGAGCAGTACTTC
13	TRBV6-4	.	TRBJ2-7	.	CASSDSEQGEQYF	TGTGCCAGCAGTGACTCGGAACAGGGCGAGCAGTACTTC
14	TRBV5-1	.	TRBJ2-1	.	CASSFTSGPYEQFF	TGCGCCAGCAGCTTTACGAGCGGTCCTTATGAGCAGTTCTTC
15	TRBV28	once	TRBJ1-1	.	CASSLIGVGATEAFF	TGTGCCAGCAGTCTCATAGGGGTAGGCGCTACTGAAGCTTTCTTT
15	TRBV2	few	TRBJ1-1	.	CASRDPGGRNTEAFF	TGTGCCAGCAGGGACCCGGGGGGGCGGAACACTGAAGCTTTCTTT
15	TRBV7-2	.	TRBJ1-2	.	CASSQPSTGSYGYTF	TGTGCCAGCAGTCAACCCTCTACAGGGAGCTATGGCTACACCTTC
16	TRBV5-6	.	TRBJ2-5	TRBD2	CASSLVTSANQETQYF	TGTGCCAGCAGCTTGGTGACTAGCGCTAACCAAGAGACCCAGTACTTC
14	TRBV5-6	.	TRBJ1-1	.	CASSSLEANTEAFF	TGTGCCAGCAGCTCTCTAGAGGCGAACACTGAAGCTTTCTTT
13	TRBV28	.	TRBJ1-1	.	CASRLRTETEAFF	TGTGCCAGCAGGCTCCGGACAGAAACTGAAGCTTTCTTT
14	TRBV5-1	few	TRBJ2-7	TRBD1	CASRLRDRVPEQYF	TGCGCCAGCAGGCTCCGGGACAGGGTACCCGAGCAGTACTTC
14	TRBV27	.	TRBJ2-1	TRBD2	CASQTGGPYNEQFF	TGTGCCAGCCAGACGGGAGGGCCCTACAATGAGCAGTTCTTC
14	TRBV11-1	few	TRBJ2-5	TRBD1	CASRARTGGETQYF	TGTGCCAGCAGGGCGAGGACAGGGGGAGAGACCCAGTACTTC
13	TRBV13	once	TRBJ1-2	.	CASSLPQALGYTF	TGTGCCAGCAGCTTACCCCAGGCGCTTGGCTACACCTTC